This is a list of T cell receptor beta chains from one sample in a study of T cell repertoires in cytomegalovirus infection. Their antigen targets remain unknown. TCRdb itself ran the reads through MiXCR, one entry per CDR3 protein. This table holds about 52,000 distinct CDR3 sequences, about 18% found once. The sequenced sample was CD8+ T cells from cultured PBMCs, obtained from culture after CMV antigen stimulation. The receptors derive from a human donor in good health (CMV status not recorded). Some clones in this sample may be carry-over from other donors' samples. Each CDR3 is given without its conserved first and last residue.

j_call v_call cdr3_aa
TRBJ2-5 TRBV6-1 ASTRIGQGRETQY
TRBJ2-1 TRBV4-1 ASSQEQGTYNEQF
TRBJ2-1 TRBV27 ASSVTGSYNEQF
TRBJ1-1 TRBV7-2 ASSPQGSNTEAF
TRBJ2-7 TRBV12-3/TRBV12-4 ASSFRDSRIYEQY
TRBJ1-1 TRBV12-3/TRBV12-4 ASRPPGTVNTEAF
TRBJ1-2 TRBV6-6 ASSLSSNYGYT
TRBJ2-4 TRBV7-2 ASSLEGRPSTAKNIQY
TRBJ2-3 TRBV7-2 ASSHRQGISTDTQY
TRBJ2-1 TRBV4-1 ASSQGTSGNYNEQF
TRBJ2-7 TRBV6-6 ASSYVAGSSYEQY
TRBJ2-5 TRBV24-1 ATSDQTETQY
TRBJ1-1 TRBV5-1 ASSLGGSGTWMNTEAF
TRBJ2-3 TRBV4-3 ASSQGGGGGTDTQY
TRBJ2-7 TRBV18 ASSPLGQGREQY
TRBJ2-7 TRBV27 ASSLTSGRAYEQY
TRBJ1-2 TRBV6-5 ASSEGSGIDGYT
TRBJ2-1 TRBV6-2/TRBV6-3 ASSLAYNEQF
TRBJ2-2 TRBV7-6 ASSLPLQGKNTGELF
TRBJ1-2 TRBV12-3/TRBV12-4 ASSLDGGIDYGYT
TRBJ2-5 TRBV7-2 ASSPGLAGGEKETQY
TRBJ2-2 TRBV4-2 ASSQESKSNTGELF
TRBJ2-7 TRBV6-6 ASSVRGGSYEQY
TRBJ2-5 TRBV5-4 ASSRDSQETQY
TRBJ2-1 TRBV12-3/TRBV12-4 ASSLKLRLRREAGNEQF
TRBJ2-6 TRBV5-6 ASSSWDNVLT
TRBJ2-2 TRBV11-2 ASSLGARELF
TRBJ2-6 TRBV5-1 ASSDGWGQSGANVLT
TRBJ2-7 TRBV6-6 ASSGRNRGSYEQY
TRBJ2-1 TRBV6-2/TRBV6-3 ASRKLAGRPGNEQF
TRBJ2-5 TRBV6-5 ATWDGAEKTQY
TRBJ2-7 TRBV28 ASSLLSGTEQY
TRBJ2-3 TRBV19 ASSSSLTDTQY
TRBJ1-2 TRBV4-2 ASSQGGEAQRRGYT
TRBJ2-3 TRBV27 ASSTNRGLQRDTQY
TRBJ2-7 TRBV27 ASSLSKGGASREQY
TRBJ2-2 TRBV7-2 ASSPSLSTGELF
TRBJ1-1 TRBV12-3/TRBV12-4 ASSFPYGEAF
TRBJ2-7 TRBV9 ASSVGGTASSYEQY
TRBJ2-1 TRBV7-9 ASSLTGGTSEQF
TRBJ2-1 TRBV5-5 ASSSRNKTGGPSYNEQF
TRBJ2-7 TRBV29-1 SVLPGISYEQY
TRBJ1-4 TRBV10-2 ARSGPGGNEKLF
TRBJ2-1 TRBV27 ASSRGYNEQF
TRBJ2-7 TRBV11-2 ASSLTLRDRQITYEQY
TRBJ1-4 TRBV11-2 ASSLGDRGGGEKLF
TRBJ2-1 TRBV4-1 ASSQEIRLAGAEQF
TRBJ2-1 TRBV7-2 ASSFSLNVATNEQF
TRBJ2-7 TRBV27 ASSFGTGGYEQY
TRBJ2-1 TRBV7-8 ASSRDYLGGVGQF
TRBJ2-7 TRBV7-6 ASRPDRGDYEQY
TRBJ1-2 TRBV11-2 ASSLETGRLIVRANYGYT
TRBJ1-2 TRBV7-2 ASSYKTVYGYT
TRBJ2-7 TRBV7-2 ASSLAFASGGALSYEQY
TRBJ2-5 TRBV7-2 ASNLWGSGRETQY